Below, 22 T cell receptor beta chains from the same sample are listed, as sequenced in a study of cytomegalovirus exposure and HLA in healthy donors. The PCR had 60 Vbeta and 13 Jbeta primers. Generated by immunoSEQ multiplex PCR, the TCRdb table keeps only in-frame clones and is missing some. This sample yields about 190,000 clones, of which more than 65% are seen a single time; around 3.2% belongs to the top ten. The specimen was PBMCs. These receptors were obtained from a woman under 40 in good health and CMV-seropositive.

About this clone: Mismatch with germline at one junction end may stem from a read error. The chain recombines TRBV7-9 with TRBJ2-3; TRBD2 matches 14 bases. CDR1 is SEHNR and CDR2 is FQNEAQ in the germline V gene (reference sequence). CDR3 length equals 17 residues. DNA of the CDR3: TGTTCCAGCAGCCCCGACCGACTAGCGGGGGGGTGGGATACGCAGTATTTT. Protein product: CSSSPDRLAGGWDTQYF.

The chain combines TRBV7-9 with TRBJ2-5; 12 nucleotides align to TRBD2. This CDR3 has 15 amino acids. CDR1 and CDR2 (germline): SEHNR, FQNEAQ (reference sequence). The V segment lost 5 bases and the J segment 2 bases; nucleotides outside the gene matches: 3. CDR3 DNA sequence: TGTGCCAGCAGCAGGGGGACTAGCGGGCAAGAGACCCAGTACTTC. Protein product: CASSRGTSGQETQYF.

V gene TRBV6-1 combines with J gene TRBJ2-1; the match to TRBD2 covers 11 bases. The germline V gene encodes CDR1 MNHNS and CDR2 SASEGT. The CDR3 runs 16 residues. The V gene end was trimmed by 1 base and the J gene end by 7 bases; junction bases not matched to a gene: 6. The CDR3 DNA is TGTGCCAGCAGTGAAGTTATAGCGGGAGGGTCAAATGAGCAGTTCTTC. It translates to CASSEVIAGGSNEQFF.

The J gene is TRBJ1-2, the V gene TRBV14; D is ambiguous. CDR3 length: 13 amino acids. V was pared by 0 bases and J by 2 bases, with 4 bases between. Germline values: CDR1 SGHDN, CDR2 FVKESK. Here the CDR3 reads CASSQDQNYGYTF. The CDR3 DNA reads as TGTGCCAGCAGCCAAGATCAGAACTATGGCTACACCTTC.

This clone came up a few times. V is TRBV6-5 and J is TRBJ1-2; 8 positions match TRBD1. Germline V gives CDR1 MNHEY, CDR2 SVGAGI. The CDR3 is made up of 14 amino acids. With 11 bases clipped from V and 1 base from J, the junction kept 9 bases outside the gene matches. This CDR3 reads CACVDRGYNYGYTF. The CDR3 bases are TGTGCCTGCGTCGACAGGGGTTATAACTATGGCTACACCTTC.

The chain is built from TRBV9 and TRBJ2-1, with TRBD2 identical over 10 bases. The trim removed 3 bases at V and 4 bases at J, leaving 19 bases unmatched. The CDR3 has 20 residues. Germline assignment: CDR1 SGDLS and CDR2 YYNGEE. DNA for the CDR3: TGTGCCAGCAGCGGGACGGGTGTGAAAAGGAGCGGGAGGGGGTACAATGAGCAGTTCTTC. Its translation: CASSGTGVKRSGRGYNEQFF. Supplemented by reference TRBV9 and TRBJ2-1, the full variable domain reads DSGVTQTPKHLITATGQRVTLRCSPRSGDLSVYWYQQSLDQGLQFLIQYYNGEERAKGNILERFSAQQFPDLHSELNLSSLELGDSALYFCASSGTGVKRSGRGYNEQFFGPGTRLTVL.

This clone has just a few counts. The CDR3 nucleotides are TGTGCCAGCAGCCCGGGACTAGCGGACTACGAGCAGTACTTC. Translating it yields CASSPGLADYEQYF. The chain carries TRBV5-6 and TRBJ2-7, with 11 bases identical to TRBD2. Germline CDR1 and CDR2: SGHDT and YYEEEE. Trimming removed 4 bases from V and 3 bases from J; junction bases left unmatched: 3. This CDR3 comprises 14 residues. Looking up the rest from reference TRBV5-6 and TRBJ2-7 gives the full variable domain: DAGVTQSPTHLIKTRGQQVTLRCSPKSGHDTVSWYQQALGQGPQFIFQYYEEEERQRGNFPDRFSGHQFPNYSSELNVNALLLGDSALYLCASSPGLADYEQYFGPGTRLTVT.

This chain joins TRBV2 and TRBJ2-7; 9 bases map to TRBD1. Trimming took 7 bases from V and 5 from J; bases not matched to a gene: 15. This CDR3 spans 16 amino acids. Germline V gives CDR1 SNHLY, CDR2 FYNNEI. The CDR3 protein is CASNRDRDVPIDEQYF. CDR3 nucleotides: TGTGCCAGCAACCGGGACAGGGATGTCCCCATAGACGAGCAGTACTTC.

Here the CDR3 reads CASSYFTGDHGYTF. The CDR3 DNA is TGTGCCAGCAGTTACTTTACGGGAGATCATGGCTACACCTTC. The rearrangement joins TRBV6-6 to TRBJ1-2; D unresolved. Germline loops: CDR1 MNHNY, CDR2 SVGAGI (reference sequence). The CDR3 spans 14 residues. V was pared by 1 base and J by 6 bases, with 12 bases between.

CDR3 amino acids: CASRRTSGSSSYEQYF. CDR3 coding DNA: TGTGCCAGTAGGCGGACTAGCGGGAGTAGTTCCTACGAGCAGTACTTC. The rearrangement uses TRBV19 and TRBJ2-5; 13 positions match TRBD2. The J call is in doubt because the DNA end fits TRBJ2-7 better. Germline-derived CDR1 and CDR2 are LNHDA and SQIVND (reference sequence). CDR3 length: 16 residues.

The J gene is TRBJ2-1, the V gene TRBV7-2; 12 nucleotides line up with TRBD2. The CDR3 extends over 14 amino acids. V shed 3 bases and J 9 bases; nucleotides not matched to a gene: 3. Germline CDR1 reads SGHTA; CDR2 reads FQGNSA. The CDR3 DNA sequence: TGTGCCAGCAGCTTTACTAGCGGGAGGTCTGAGCAGTTCTTC. Translation gives CASSFTSGRSEQFF. Full variable domain (remainder filled in from reference TRBV7-2 and TRBJ2-1): GAGVSQSPSNKVTEKGKDVELRCDPISGHTALYWYRQSLGQGLEFLIYFQGNSAPDKSGLPSDRFSAERTGGSVSTLTIQRTQQEDSAVYLCASSFTSGRSEQFFGPGTRLTVL.

Only a few counts were recorded for this clone. As DNA, the CDR3 is TGTGCCAGCAGCAACAGCTATGGCTACACCTTC. Translation gives CASSNSYGYTF. The chain couples TRBV6-5 to TRBJ1-2; D is unclear. V lost 6 bases and J lost 4, with 6 bases in between. Germline V gives CDR1 MNHEY, CDR2 SVGAGI. The CDR3 loop spans 11 amino acids.

In this sample, this clone turned up a few times. This chain connects TRBV5-5 to TRBJ1-2; D gene uncertain. V gave up 4 bases and J gave up 7 bases, with 14 bases separating them. Germline assignment: CDR1 SGHKS and CDR2 YYEKEE (reference sequence). The CDR3 consists of 13 residues. CDR3 region: CASSPAWTFGYTF. The CDR3 nucleotides read TGTGCCAGCAGCCCAGCTTGGACTTTTGGCTACACCTTC. Supplemented by reference TRBV5-5 and TRBJ1-2, the full variable domain reads DAGVTQSPTHLIKTRGQQVTLRCSPISGHKSVSWYQQVLGQGPQFIFQYYEKEERGRGNFPDRFSARQFPNYSSELNVNALLLGDSALYLCASSPAWTFGYTFGSGTRLTVV.

This rearrangement joins TRBV5-1 to TRBJ2-3; 11 bases agree with TRBD2. The CDR3 is made up of 19 amino acids. Per the germline V gene, CDR1 is SGHRS and CDR2 is YFSETQ. Unmatched junction bases numbered 15, after V lost 4 bases and J lost 2 bases. CDR3 DNA: TGCGCCAGCAGCGCCTTACCGGGACTAGCGGCGACAACCACAGATACGCAGTATTTT. Its protein product is CASSALPGLAATTTDTQYF.

The chain uses TRBV28 and TRBJ2-6, with TRBD1 as a possible D gene (6 bases). Germline V lookup: CDR1 MDHEN, CDR2 SYDVKM. The CDR3 runs 16 residues. With 7 bases removed from V and 0 bases from J, the gap between germline ends came to 13 bases. CDR3: CASTGQIPSGANVLTF. In nucleotides, the CDR3 is TGTGCCAGCACTGGACAGATACCCTCTGGGGCCAACGTCCTGACTTTC. Using reference TRBV28 and TRBJ2-6 for the parts outside the CDR3, the full variable domain is DVKVTQSSRYLVKRTGEKVFLECVQDMDHENMFWYRQDPGLGLRLIYFSYDVKMKEKGDIPEGYSVSREKKERFSLILESASTNQTSMYLCASTGQIPSGANVLTFGAGSRLTVL.

This rearrangement joins TRBV6-5 to TRBJ2-7; 9 nucleotides match TRBD1. The CDR3 is 13 amino acids. The ends lost 8 bases at V and 6 bases at J; junction bases unmatched: 8. CDR1 is MNHEY, CDR2 SVGAGI, per germline. The CDR3 DNA is TGTGCCAGCGCCCCAAACAGGGGGCGCGAGCAGTACTTC. Translating it yields CASAPNRGREQYF.

This sequence joins TRBV5-1 and TRBJ2-3, with 14 bases identical to TRBD2. This CDR3 is built from 18 residues. V was clipped by 3 bases and J by 0 bases; unmatched bases: 6. The germline gives CDR1 SGHRS, CDR2 YFSETQ. This CDR3 reads CASSSGLAGGPSTDTQYF. The CDR3 nucleotides read TGCGCCAGCAGCTCCGGACTAGCGGGAGGACCTAGCACAGATACGCAGTATTTT.

V gene TRBV6-1 combines with J gene TRBJ2-5; a possible D gene is TRBD2 (5 bases). The length of the CDR3 is 14 residues. V was cut by 1 base and J by 5 bases, with 11 bases left in between. CDR1 and CDR2 (germline): MNHNS, SASEGT. The CDR3 nucleotides read TGTGCCAGCAGTGAAGGGCTAGCCGCCGAGACCCAGTACTTC. Protein product: CASSEGLAAETQYF.

V is TRBV6-7 and J is TRBJ1-1; 9 nucleotides line up with TRBD1. TRBV6-7 is placed among ORFs of uncertain function. This CDR3 has 17 amino acids. With 2 bases clipped from V and 0 bases from J, the junction kept 7 bases outside the gene matches. Written as DNA, the CDR3 is TGTGCCAGCAGTTACCCCGGACAGGGGTTGGTGAACACTGAAGCTTTCTTT. This translates into CASSYPGQGLVNTEAFF.

V gene TRBV2 combines with J gene TRBJ2-4, with TRBD2 as a possible D gene (6 bases). The germline V gene encodes CDR1 SNHLY and CDR2 FYNNEI. Trimming took off 7 bases at V and 7 bases at J, with 17 bases between the two ends. The CDR3 is 14 residues long. CDR3 DNA: TGTGCCAGCACCATAGGAGGGTTAAACAACATTCAGTACTTC. This gives the protein CASTIGGLNNIQYF.

Only a few counts were recorded for this clone. The rearrangement joins TRBV6-5 to TRBJ2-3, with 12 positions matching TRBD2. The ends lost 2 bases at V and 3 bases at J; junction bases unmatched: 3. This CDR3 spans 16 amino acids. The V gene's germline CDR1 is MNHEY and CDR2 SVGAGI. In nucleotides, the CDR3 is TGTGCCAGCAGTTACCTAGCGGGAGGGTTAACAGATACGCAGTATTTT. Translating gives CASSYLAGGLTDTQYF.

The rearrangement joins TRBV7-8 to TRBJ2-2; 10 nucleotides match TRBD2. V trimming: 1 base; J trimming: 2 bases; junction bases outside the gene matches: 10. This CDR3 has 19 amino acids. CDR1 and CDR2 (germline): SGHVS, FQNEAQ. The CDR3 protein is CASSLGVSGLAINTGELFF. Here the CDR3 DNA reads TGTGCCAGCAGCTTAGGTGTTTCGGGACTAGCGATTAACACCGGGGAGCTGTTTTTT.